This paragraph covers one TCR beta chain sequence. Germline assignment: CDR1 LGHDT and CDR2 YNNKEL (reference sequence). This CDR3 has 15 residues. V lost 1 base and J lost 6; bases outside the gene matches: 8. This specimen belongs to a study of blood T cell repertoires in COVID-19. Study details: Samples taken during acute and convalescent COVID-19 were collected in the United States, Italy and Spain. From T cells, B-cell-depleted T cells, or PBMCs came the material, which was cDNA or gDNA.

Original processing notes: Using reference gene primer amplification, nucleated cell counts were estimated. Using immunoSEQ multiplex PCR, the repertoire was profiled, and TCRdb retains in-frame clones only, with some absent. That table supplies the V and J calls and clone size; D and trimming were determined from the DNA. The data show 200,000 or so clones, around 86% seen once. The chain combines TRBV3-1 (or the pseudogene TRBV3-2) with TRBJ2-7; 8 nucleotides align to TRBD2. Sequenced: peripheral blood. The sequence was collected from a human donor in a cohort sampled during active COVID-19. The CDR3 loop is CASSQVASGGSEQYF. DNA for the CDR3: TGTGCCAGCAGCCAAGTCGCTTCGGGGGGGAGCGAGCAGTACTTC.